This section outlines one TCR beta chain sequence together with its context. Its specific antigen is unknown. It has no much larger one-base neighbor in the sample; base qualities were not kept. The data belong to a study of cytomegalovirus exposure and HLA in healthy donors (dated by TCRdb to the late 2010s). As for the study more broadly: In an earlier analysis of approximately 500 of the donors, 250 to 350 Gb of sequence data and some 120 million unique TCR beta sequences from about 179 million T cells were reported. An early release that covered 500 to 800 HLA-typed donors contained about 300 gigabases of sequencing data and about 84 million unique TCR sequences. Among the approximately 430 genotyped donors, 75% to 90% belonged to the genetic ancestry cluster associated with self-reported Caucasian donors. The study aimed to test whether signatures of past pathogen exposure could be identified by cataloging public T cell receptors. Using immunosequencing, the study profiled T cell repertoires from fewer than 850 subjects and related those repertoires to cytomegalovirus serostatus. In addition to the first cohort of roughly 670 subjects, a separate validation cohort of approximately 130 different subjects was used. High-throughput TCR immunosequencing, statistical association of individual TCRs with disease status, and machine learning were combined to predict cytomegalovirus infection status. To study patterns of TCR occurrence, a later analysis re-analyzed previously published TCR beta repertoires from several hundred donors and added high-resolution HLA genotyping. Rather than using new phenotypic data, the later analysis identified candidate immune exposures from TCR beta sequences and from how often those sequences occurred across donors. To decide whether each TCR beta V gene segment behaved as functional or pseudogenic, an earlier analysis of some 600 of the donors relied on high-throughput TCR beta sequencing. Donor age, sex, ethnicity and CMV serostatus were compiled together with the repertoire data. A later genetic analysis took genome-wide SNP genotypes for about three fifths of the 666 donors and used that subset as a discovery cohort. Every repertoire in the discovery cohort had been generated on one and the same sequencing platform. Class I and class II HLA loci were covered by the typing at four-digit resolution. The number of donors typed differed by locus, with about 629-630 for A, B, C, DRB1 and DQB1, over 500 for DQA1, about 610 for DPA1, and under 490 for DPB1. About five DR-DQ haplotypes were treated as single units for association and clustering because of strong linkage in the cohort. On average, around 240,000 unique TCR beta nucleotide sequences were sequenced per donor among about 400 genotyped donors of the cohort, with roughly 18% of those sequences being non-productive. Study-level results and caveats: Only TCR beta chains were sequenced in this cohort, and the absence of alpha or paired-chain data limited detectable features. A total of 150 to 200 TCR beta chains were listed by the study as associated with cytomegalovirus. Assigning TCR associations to individual alleles was difficult when HLA alleles, especially DR and DQ, strongly co-occurred. Because counts were too low, seventeen rarely observed V segments, including chromosome 9 orphons, were left out of the earlier analysis of roughly 600 of the donors. While some public TCRs were present in many individuals, most TCR sequences turned up only very rarely across donors. The sequencing pipeline was judged likely to have produced a cluster of highly shared sequence variants as a technical artifact. In a later analysis, several top co-occurrence clusters were reported to appear linked to parvovirus B19, influenza, CMV and Epstein-Barr virus. In a later analysis, TCR association rates were found to vary across HLA loci, with the most associated TCRs seen for DRB1 alleles and the fewest for HLA-C alleles. The classifier was reported to diagnose cytomegalovirus status with high specificity and sensitivity in both the original cohort and the validation cohort. According to the authors, the approach could potentially be generalized to other disease states and immunological phenotypes. According to a later genetic analysis, donors in an Asian-associated ancestry cluster had fewer N-insertions in productive TCRs than the roughly 700-donor mean. Specific HLA alleles were associated with 18,000 or so TCR beta sequences at a false discovery rate of 0.05 in a later analysis. In a later analysis, HLA-associated TCR beta chains were found to be more clonally expanded and to have lower generation probabilities than equally common non-associated chains. The presence/absence analyses assumed that sequencing depth was roughly uniform across donors, and that assumption may not be true. An association between a missense DCLRE1C variant and V-gene and J-gene trimming of TCR beta chains was found in a later genetic analysis and replicated in an independent cohort. Linkage disequilibrium might explain the correlated functional status among segregating V segments, but an unknown experimental factor could not be excluded. In a later analysis, most CMV-associated TCR beta chains were found to appear HLA-restricted, with HLA associations seemingly driven largely by CMV exposure. Because HLA typing was unavailable for some donors at each locus, only the typed subset was used in association tests. In vitro tests confirmed that a few of the cytomegalovirus-associated TCR beta chains recognize cytomegalovirus antigens. The 87-base-pair reads could not distinguish some IMGT-functional V segments, including TRBV6-2 and TRBV6-3, so those segments were excluded. A further reported finding was that TCR beta sequences accurately predicted the HLA-A and HLA-B alleles for most subjects in the first cohort. For the cohort, immune exposure information was limited to CMV serostatus. Broadly in line with IMGT annotations, most TCR beta V segments showed up in productive rearrangements about 87% or about 30% of the time in an earlier analysis of around 550 of the donors.

The method was the immunoSEQ multiplex PCR assay. For the multiplex PCR, a mixture combining 60 forward primers for TCR Vbeta segments and 13 reverse primers for TCR Jbeta segments was used. A multiplex PCR assay on genomic DNA amplified the CDR3 region of rearranged TCR beta genes. Amplified TCR beta libraries were sequenced as 87-base-pair reads on the Illumina HiSeq System. From the authors' description of their analysis: A later analysis counted tens of millions of unique TCR beta chains across the 650 to 700 repertoires, and around 9.9 million of these chains were shared by at least two donors. Raw reads were error-corrected and collapsed into unique sequences with a nearest-neighbor algorithm that merged closely related sequences to remove PCR and sequencing errors. To assign V, D and J gene segments, CDR3 sequences were aligned to IMGT reference sequences. For a sequence to be retained, a match of at least six nucleotides to both a V gene segment and a J gene segment was required. A rearrangement was called productive if the CDR3 had no stop codons and remained in frame with V and J, and every other rearrangement was called non-productive. CDR3 was defined according to IMGT convention as the region running from the second conserved V-encoded cysteine to the conserved J-encoded phenylalanine. In an earlier analysis of around 570 of the donors, sequences lacking an unambiguous match to a single V gene segment were excluded. An earlier analysis of almost 600 of the donors classified V segments as functional when productive rearrangements were above 56.7% and as segregating when the standard deviation between donors was above 5%. A statistical classification framework was built for diagnosing cytomegalovirus status from the catalog of TCR beta chain sequences. A later analysis assigned V and J genes by comparing TCR nucleotide sequences with IMGT/GENE-DB human TR gene sequences. The TCRdist pipeline was used in a later analysis to assign CDR3 sequences and most-parsimonious VDJ recombination scenarios. In a later analysis, every TCR beta chain was defined by the combination of its CDR3 amino acid sequence and its V-gene family, and reads without a unique V-gene family were dropped. As a way to deal with suspected cross-contamination and a sequencing artifact, a later analysis dropped 640 or so nucleotide sequences that were highly shared and had low generation probability. For each public chain, a later analysis derived a clonal expansion index from normalized ranks of inferred template counts within each repertoire. A later analysis computed generation probabilities with a VDJ recombination model fitted to out-of-frame rearrangements, and checked the results against IGoR. In a later analysis, hypergeometric tests were used to score TCR-TCR, TCR-HLA and TCR-CMV co-occurrence, with a repertoire-size bias correction applied to TCR pairs. False discovery rates were estimated in a later analysis by permuting HLA or CMV assignments 20 times. In a later analysis, co-occurring TCRs were grouped with DBSCAN, and TCRdist sequence similarity was added when clustering was performed within HLA-allele-positive subsets. Repertoires with fewer than 30,000 or more than 120,000 public chains were left out of co-occurrence clustering, as were five repertoires with anomalous nucleotide sharing. TCRdb provides this immuneACCESS table in a form limited to in-frame rearrangements. Some clones are lacking; in checked studies, under half of them reflect an unresolved V gene, and why the rest are absent is not known. D and trimming were read from the DNA, whereas the V and J calls and clone size are those reported in that table. This sample has around 71,000 clones in its table, and about 60% of those were observed once. Approximately 5.7% of the sample is held by the ten biggest clonotypes.

CDR1 SNHLY and CDR2 FYNNEI were looked up in the germline V gene. At the junction V is shortened by 10 bases and J by 2 bases; bases outside the gene matches: 11. Counted from cysteine to phenylalanine, this CDR3 has 15 amino acids. The read is trimmed to its CDR3 DNA, 45 bases read in frame from base 1. In total, roughly 670 healthy bone marrow donors made up the cohort. Cohort members were all nominally healthy when sampled, although unrecorded immune exposures were likely present. The donor was CMV seropositive and belonged to the group of 250 to 350 seropositive cohort members. Each donor provided a peripheral blood sample, and peripheral blood mononuclear cells were used for TCR beta sequencing. The Qiagen DNeasy Blood Extraction Kit was used to extract genomic DNA from the blood cell samples.

Input material: PBMCs. The chain uses TRBV2 and TRBJ2-5; TRBD2 matches 9 bases in the middle. This TCR derives from a man younger than 45 in good health and CMV-seropositive. For the CDR3, the sequence is CATWLAGPTQETQYF. The nucleotides read TGTGCCACCTGGCTAGCGGGGCCCACACAAGAGACCCAGTACTTC.